Sequencing of this T cell receptor (beta chain) was carried out in a study of shared clonotypes between healthy human individuals. Broader study findings: Sequencing depth was expected to influence donor clonotype sharing. Though the depth was large, rarefaction showed that sorted-subset sequencing was incomplete.

This clone has only a few counts. The antigen remains undetermined. A deep-level run was used for the assay. Libraries were prepared by immunoSEQ multiplex PCR; TCRdb keeps only in-frame clonotypes and omits some of them. The sample records 2 million to 2.5 million clones, around 93% being singletons. Germline CDR1 MGHRA, CDR2 YSYEKL. The CDR3 has 14 residues. Trimming pared 0 bases from V and 5 bases from J, leaving 8 bases between. The TCR comes from a man aged 18 to 30 in good health. Some clones in this sample may be carry-over from other donors' samples. Sequenced input: naive CD4+ T cells from PBMCs. As for subset: CD45RA+ positively selected. This sequence joins TRBV4-1 and TRBJ1-5; possibly TRBD1 for D (5 bases). CDR3 coding DNA: TGCGCCAGCAGCCAAGAGGGGGGAGATCAGCCCCAGCATTTT. Translated: CASSQEGGDQPQHF.